A selection of T cell receptor beta chains follows, all from one sample in a study of blood T cells in healthy people across ages. TCRdb passed the 5' RACE reads through MiXCR, listing each CDR3 protein once. The sample records about 1.5 million distinct CDR3 sequences, approximately 43% being singletons. Sequenced: blood. The receptors derive from a woman aged 18-29 years in good health. The CDR3 runs from the conserved cysteine through the conserved F or W. The order of the fields is clone size, D gene, V gene, J gene, CDR3 protein, CDR3 DNA. D genes are given only for firm matches. Only some rows state a clone size, as once, few, many or a class for expanded clones.

abundance: -; d_gene: TRBD1; v_gene: TRBV11-2; j_gene: TRBJ2-1; CDR3aa: CASSLAPGQGNYNEQFF; CDR3nt: TGTGCCAGCAGCTTAGCGCCGGGACAGGGCAACTACAATGAGCAGTTCTTC
abundance: few; d_gene: -; v_gene: TRBV6-1; j_gene: TRBJ2-7; CDR3aa: CASTLTNYYEQYF; CDR3nt: TGTGCCAGCACCCTGACGAATTACTACGAGCAGTACTTC
abundance: -; d_gene: -; v_gene: TRBV24-1; j_gene: TRBJ1-1; CDR3aa: CATTTLGGAEAFF; CDR3nt: TGTGCCACCACTACCCTAGGGGGTGCTGAAGCTTTCTTT
abundance: few; d_gene: -; v_gene: TRBV15; j_gene: TRBJ2-5; CDR3aa: CATSSDKETQYF; CDR3nt: TGTGCCACCAGCAGCGACAAAGAGACCCAGTACTTC
abundance: -; d_gene: TRBD2; v_gene: TRBV6-5; j_gene: TRBJ2-3; CDR3aa: CASGTTSGDTDTQYF; CDR3nt: TGTGCCAGCGGGACGACTAGCGGAGACACAGATACGCAGTATTTT
abundance: -; d_gene: -; v_gene: TRBV7-9; j_gene: TRBJ2-7; CDR3aa: CASSKGLYNEQYF; CDR3nt: TGTGCCAGCAGCAAGGGACTCTACAATGAGCAGTACTTC
abundance: few; d_gene: TRBD1; v_gene: TRBV9; j_gene: TRBJ2-1; CDR3aa: CASSTRRDRGNLRYNEQFF; CDR3nt: TGTGCCAGCAGCACTCGAAGGGACAGGGGTAACTTGCGCTACAATGAGCAGTTCTTC
abundance: -; d_gene: -; v_gene: TRBV2; j_gene: TRBJ2-7; CDR3aa: CASIAGQFYEQYF; CDR3nt: TGTGCCAGCATCGCGGGACAGTTCTACGAGCAGTACTTC
abundance: -; d_gene: TRBD2; v_gene: TRBV11-2; j_gene: TRBJ2-1; CDR3aa: CASGSLGRAGSYNEQFF; CDR3nt: TGTGCCAGCGGCAGTTTGGGGAGAGCGGGATCCTACAATGAGCAGTTCTTC
abundance: few; d_gene: TRBD1; v_gene: TRBV7-7; j_gene: TRBJ2-3; CDR3aa: CASNSGQGATDTQYF; CDR3nt: TGTGCTAGCAACTCCGGACAGGGGGCCACAGATACGCAGTATTTT
abundance: -; d_gene: TRBD1; v_gene: TRBV20-1; j_gene: TRBJ1-1; CDR3aa: CSARDQKGAYTEAFF; CDR3nt: TGCAGTGCTAGAGATCAGAAGGGGGCGTACACTGAAGCTTTCTTT
abundance: few; d_gene: -; v_gene: TRBV29-1; j_gene: TRBJ2-7; CDR3aa: CSVEEGFEQYF; CDR3nt: TGCAGCGTTGAAGAGGGGTTCGAGCAGTACTTC
abundance: -; d_gene: TRBD2; v_gene: TRBV7-9; j_gene: TRBJ2-5; CDR3aa: CASRLGLAGGSSYNEQYF; CDR3nt: TGTGCCAGCAGATTGGGACTAGCGGGGGGGAGCTCCTACAATGAGCAGTACTTC
abundance: many; d_gene: TRBD1; v_gene: TRBV5-1; j_gene: TRBJ1-1; CDR3aa: CASSLGTGGTEAFF; CDR3nt: TGTGCCAGCAGCTTAGGGACAGGGGGCACTGAAGCTTTCTTT
abundance: few; d_gene: -; v_gene: TRBV14; j_gene: TRBJ1-1; CDR3aa: CASSQEGNTEAFF; CDR3nt: TGTGCCAGCAGCCAAGAAGGGAACACTGAAGCTTTCTTT
abundance: -; d_gene: -; v_gene: TRBV5-1; j_gene: TRBJ2-2; CDR3aa: CASSSLEQGNTGELFF; CDR3nt: TGCGCCAGCAGCTCGTTGGAACAGGGAAACACCGGGGAGCTGTTTTTT
abundance: -; d_gene: -; v_gene: TRBV20-1; j_gene: TRBJ1-4; CDR3aa: CSAAGANSNEKLFF; CDR3nt: TGCAGTGCCGCGGGTGCAAACTCTAATGAAAAACTGTTTTTT
abundance: -; d_gene: -; v_gene: TRBV7-8; j_gene: TRBJ2-1; CDR3aa: CASSFGIRGKSEDNEQFF; CDR3nt: TGTGCCAGCAGCTTTGGGATTAGGGGGAAGTCGGAAGACAATGAGCAGTTCTTC
abundance: -; d_gene: TRBD2; v_gene: TRBV7-3; j_gene: TRBJ2-7; CDR3aa: CASSLTSGQQYF; CDR3nt: TGTGCCAGCAGCCTCACTAGCGGGCAGCAGTACTTC
abundance: few; d_gene: -; v_gene: TRBV7-2; j_gene: TRBJ2-5; CDR3aa: CASSLDGPNPLGETQYF; CDR3nt: TGTGCCAGCAGCTTAGACGGGCCCAATCCCTTGGGAGAGACCCAGTACTTC
abundance: few; d_gene: -; v_gene: TRBV7-9; j_gene: TRBJ2-1; CDR3aa: CASSPGADNEQFF; CDR3nt: TGTGCCAGCTCACCAGGGGCGGACAATGAGCAGTTCTTC
abundance: -; d_gene: TRBD2; v_gene: TRBV5-1; j_gene: TRBJ2-1; CDR3aa: CASSLGGLAGVNEQFF; CDR3nt: TGCGCCAGCAGCCTAGGGGGACTAGCGGGCGTCAATGAGCAGTTCTTC
abundance: -; d_gene: -; v_gene: TRBV20-1; j_gene: TRBJ1-1; CDR3aa: CSARDRKGRAAFF; CDR3nt: TGCAGTGCTAGAGATCGGAAGGGCAGGGCAGCTTTCTTT
abundance: -; d_gene: TRBD1; v_gene: TRBV29-1; j_gene: TRBJ2-1; CDR3aa: CSVSPGRGQFYEQFF; CDR3nt: TGCAGCGTCAGTCCCGGCAGGGGGCAATTTTATGAGCAGTTCTTC
abundance: many; d_gene: -; v_gene: TRBV4-1; j_gene: TRBJ1-2; CDR3aa: CASSQVPDNYGYTF; CDR3nt: TGCGCCAGCAGCCAAGTCCCCGATAACTATGGCTACACCTTC
abundance: -; d_gene: -; v_gene: TRBV4-1; j_gene: TRBJ2-7; CDR3aa: CASSQGQQYEQYF; CDR3nt: TGCGCCAGCAGCCAAGGACAGCAGTACGAGCAGTACTTC
abundance: few; d_gene: -; v_gene: TRBV7-9; j_gene: TRBJ2-1; CDR3aa: CASRTGTSSSNEQFF; CDR3nt: TGTGCCAGCAGAACCGGGACTTCCTCCTCCAATGAGCAGTTCTTC
abundance: few; d_gene: -; v_gene: TRBV4-1; j_gene: TRBJ2-3; CDR3aa: CASSLGEGLSTDTQYF; CDR3nt: TGCGCCAGCAGCCTCGGCGAGGGCCTAAGCACAGATACGCAGTATTTT
abundance: few; d_gene: TRBD2; v_gene: TRBV27; j_gene: TRBJ2-1; CDR3aa: CASSPRLAGDHNEQFF; CDR3nt: TGTGCCAGCAGTCCTCGACTAGCGGGGGACCACAATGAGCAGTTCTTC
abundance: -; d_gene: -; v_gene: TRBV11-2; j_gene: TRBJ1-1; CDR3aa: CASSFRVLETEAFF; CDR3nt: TGTGCCAGCAGCTTCAGGGTACTGGAGACTGAAGCTTTCTTT
abundance: few; d_gene: -; v_gene: TRBV6-5; j_gene: TRBJ2-7; CDR3aa: CAGTPSEGREQYF; CDR3nt: TGTGCCGGCACACCCTCCGAGGGGCGCGAGCAGTACTTC
abundance: -; d_gene: TRBD2; v_gene: TRBV6-2/TRBV6-3; j_gene: TRBJ2-5; CDR3aa: CASSRSGSQQYF; CDR3nt: TGTGCCAGCAGTCGTAGCGGGAGTCAGCAGTACTTC
abundance: -; d_gene: TRBD1; v_gene: TRBV18; j_gene: TRBJ1-1; CDR3aa: CASLGDRQNTEAFF; CDR3nt: TGTGCCAGCTTGGGGGACAGGCAGAACACTGAAGCTTTCTTT
abundance: -; d_gene: TRBD1; v_gene: TRBV20-1; j_gene: TRBJ1-2; CDR3aa: CSAISDRDYGYTF; CDR3nt: TGCAGTGCTATATCGGACAGGGACTATGGCTACACCTTC
abundance: few; d_gene: -; v_gene: TRBV7-9; j_gene: TRBJ1-1; CDR3aa: CASSPTAEAFF; CDR3nt: TGTGCCAGCAGCCCGACAGCTGAAGCTTTCTTT
abundance: -; d_gene: -; v_gene: TRBV25-1; j_gene: TRBJ2-1; CDR3aa: CASSEIVSSQQFF; CDR3nt: TGTGCCAGCAGTGAAATAGTGTCTAGCCAGCAGTTCTTC
abundance: -; d_gene: -; v_gene: TRBV14; j_gene: TRBJ2-1; CDR3aa: CASSHWGKPGQETQFF; CDR3nt: TGTGCCAGCAGCCACTGGGGGAAGCCGGGCCAAGAGACCCAGTTCTTC
abundance: few; d_gene: TRBD1; v_gene: TRBV7-2; j_gene: TRBJ2-7; CDR3aa: CASIRSLQGAGYEQYF; CDR3nt: TGTGCCAGCATCCGTTCCCTACAGGGGGCTGGGTACGAGCAGTACTTC
abundance: few; d_gene: -; v_gene: TRBV6-2/TRBV6-3; j_gene: TRBJ1-4; CDR3aa: CASSYNGAQREKLFF; CDR3nt: TGTGCCAGCAGTTACAACGGGGCTCAGCGGGAAAAACTGTTTTTT
abundance: -; d_gene: -; v_gene: TRBV5-1; j_gene: TRBJ2-2; CDR3aa: CASSTETGTGELFF; CDR3nt: TGCGCCAGCAGCACCGAGACAGGCACCGGGGAGCTGTTTTTT
abundance: few; d_gene: -; v_gene: TRBV20-1; j_gene: TRBJ1-4; CDR3aa: CSGKGGFLPNEKLFF; CDR3nt: TGCAGTGGCAAGGGAGGGTTTCTTCCCAATGAAAAACTGTTTTTT
abundance: -; d_gene: -; v_gene: TRBV29-1; j_gene: TRBJ2-7; CDR3aa: CSVEDAGFNEQYF; CDR3nt: TGCAGCGTTGAAGATGCCGGGTTCAATGAGCAGTACTTC
abundance: -; d_gene: TRBD1; v_gene: TRBV7-2; j_gene: TRBJ1-2; CDR3aa: CASRTGTGRFLYGYTF; CDR3nt: TGTGCCAGCAGAACCGGGACAGGGAGATTCCTCTATGGCTACACCTTC
abundance: -; d_gene: TRBD1; v_gene: TRBV7-9; j_gene: TRBJ1-2; CDR3aa: CASRSGTDYGYTF; CDR3nt: TGTGCCAGCAGATCAGGGACAGACTATGGCTACACCTTC
abundance: few; d_gene: -; v_gene: TRBV3-1; j_gene: TRBJ2-5; CDR3aa: CASSQDPALPHQTQYF; CDR3nt: TGTGCCAGCAGCCAAGATCCGGCCCTCCCCCATCAGACCCAGTACTTC
abundance: -; d_gene: -; v_gene: TRBV15; j_gene: TRBJ2-7; CDR3aa: CATSREGASYEQYF; CDR3nt: TGTGCCACCAGCAGAGAAGGGGCCTCCTACGAGCAGTACTTC
abundance: few; d_gene: TRBD2; v_gene: TRBV28; j_gene: TRBJ2-3; CDR3aa: CASSFAGASGRGYTDTQYF; CDR3nt: TGTGCCAGCAGTTTTGCCGGGGCTAGCGGGCGGGGATACACAGATACGCAGTATTTT
abundance: -; d_gene: TRBD2; v_gene: TRBV15; j_gene: TRBJ2-3; CDR3aa: CATSSVSGGGIQYF; CDR3nt: TGTGCCACCAGCAGTGTTAGCGGGGGAGGAATTCAGTATTTT
abundance: -; d_gene: -; v_gene: TRBV12-5; j_gene: TRBJ2-3; CDR3aa: CASDSTRRRAQYF; CDR3nt: TGTGCTAGTGATTCCACTAGGAGAAGGGCGCAGTATTTT
abundance: -; d_gene: -; v_gene: TRBV21-1; j_gene: TRBJ2-1; CDR3aa: CASSKRRLANEQFF; CDR3nt: TGTGCCAGCAGCAAAAGGCGACTAGCCAATGAGCAGTTCTTC
abundance: once; d_gene: -; v_gene: TRBV6-2/TRBV6-3; j_gene: TRBJ2-4; CDR3aa: CASSYSVEDEQYF; CDR3nt: TGTGCCAGCAGTTACTCAGTCGAGGATGAGCAGTACTTC
abundance: -; d_gene: -; v_gene: TRBV9; j_gene: TRBJ1-3; CDR3aa: CASSTTGNTIYF; CDR3nt: TGTGCCAGCAGCACAACTGGAAACACCATATATTTT
abundance: many; d_gene: -; v_gene: TRBV7-9; j_gene: TRBJ2-1; CDR3aa: CASSGRKSSYNEQFF; CDR3nt: TGTGCCAGCAGCGGGAGAAAAAGCTCCTACAATGAGCAGTTCTTC
abundance: -; d_gene: TRBD1; v_gene: TRBV6-2/TRBV6-3; j_gene: TRBJ1-1; CDR3aa: CASSVIRGHTEAFF; CDR3nt: TGTGCCAGCAGTGTTATCAGGGGGCACACTGAAGCTTTCTTT
abundance: -; d_gene: -; v_gene: TRBV12-5; j_gene: TRBJ2-5; CDR3aa: CASGLNPRLRGETQYF; CDR3nt: TGTGCTAGTGGTTTGAACCCCAGGTTGAGGGGAGAGACCCAGTACTTC